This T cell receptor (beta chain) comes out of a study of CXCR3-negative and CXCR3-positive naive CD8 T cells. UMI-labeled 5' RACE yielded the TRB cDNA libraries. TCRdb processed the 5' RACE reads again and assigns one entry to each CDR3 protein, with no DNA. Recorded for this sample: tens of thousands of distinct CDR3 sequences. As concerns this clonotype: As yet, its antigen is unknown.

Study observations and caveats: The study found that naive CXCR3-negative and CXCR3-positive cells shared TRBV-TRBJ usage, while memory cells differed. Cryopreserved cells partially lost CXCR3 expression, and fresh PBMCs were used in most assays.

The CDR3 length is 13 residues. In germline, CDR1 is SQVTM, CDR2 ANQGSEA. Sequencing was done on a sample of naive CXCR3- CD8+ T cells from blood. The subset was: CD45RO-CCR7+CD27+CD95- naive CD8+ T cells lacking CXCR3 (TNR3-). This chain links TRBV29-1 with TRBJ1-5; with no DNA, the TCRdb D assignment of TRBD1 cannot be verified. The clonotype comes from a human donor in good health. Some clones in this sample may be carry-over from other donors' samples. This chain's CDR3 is CSVEPGGGQPQHF.